The clone carrying this T cell receptor (beta chain) turned up a few times. Its antigen is unidentified. The source of the sample is a study of T-cell memory formation after mild COVID-19. Looking at the study overall: There were largely donor-specific TCR clusters.

CDR3 size: 16 residues. Trimming left V 0 bases short and J 0 bases short, with 10 bases between. Germline lookup yields CDR1 SNHLY and CDR2 FYNNEI. From the 5' RACE reads, TCRdb called clonotypes with MiXCR, one entry per CDR3 protein. Of over 350,000 distinct CDR3 sequences in the sample, roughly 26% were seen once. Whole-study findings and limits: Contracting CD4+ clones sat mainly in CM and EM; CD8+ in EMRA. The study detected some responding clones in pre-infection memory, suggesting cross-reactive memory joined. Contracting clones from day 15 to 85 showed balanced CD4/CD8; later expanders favored CD4+.

V and J are TRBV2 and TRBJ2-3, with D maybe TRBD1 (5 bases). The source is an adult woman who had mild COVID-19 (a few samples of this study predate the infection). Cell type and time point are not known. What was sequenced was PBMCs or a T cell subset sorted from them (not recorded which). CDR3 in amino acids: CASSEAPQVSTDTQYF. CDR3 DNA: TGTGCCAGCAGTGAAGCGCCACAGGTCAGCACAGATACGCAGTATTTT.